The rows below give T cell receptor beta chains drawn from one sample of a study of T cells in Graves' hyperthyroidism and ophthalmopathy. TCRdb recomputed calls from the multiplex PCR reads with MiXCR, one row per CDR3 protein. The repertoire holds roughly 520,000 distinct CDR3 sequences, with around a quarter as singletons. The specimen sequenced was blood. The origin of the receptors is a woman between 25 and 40 years old with Graves' ophthalmopathy. Each CDR3 is given with its conserved first and last residue. The order of the fields is clone size, J gene, V gene, D gene, CDR3 DNA, CDR3 protein. D genes are given only for firm matches. Where a row states a size, it is once, few, many or the class of an expanded clone; other rows omit it.

many	TRBJ1-5	TRBV12-3/TRBV12-4	TRBD1	TGTGCCAGCAGTCAAACAGGGGCTAATCAGCCCCAGCATTTT	CASSQTGANQPQHF
NA	TRBJ1-5	TRBV29-1	NA	TGCAGCGTTGGTCGGGACCAAAATCAGCCCCAGCATTTT	CSVGRDQNQPQHF
many	TRBJ1-2	TRBV6-1	TRBD1	TGTGCCGGAAGATTGCCGGGACAGGGTATCTACACCTTC	CAGRLPGQGIYTF
NA	TRBJ1-2	TRBV29-1	NA	TGCAGCGTCTATGGGCCGGCTTATGGCTACACCTTC	CSVYGPAYGYTF
many	TRBJ2-7	TRBV7-2	TRBD1	TGTGCCACCTCTAGGACAGGGCCTTTGCAGTACTTC	CATSRTGPLQYF
few	TRBJ1-2	TRBV6-1	NA	TGTGCCAGCAGAATGGGGGGGTACACCACTAACTATGGCTACACCTTC	CASRMGGYTTNYGYTF
many	TRBJ2-5	TRBV9	NA	TGTGCCAGCAGCGTAGCCGGACAGTTAGCAGAGACCCAGTACTTC	CASSVAGQLAETQYF
many	TRBJ2-5	TRBV14	NA	TGTGCCAGCAGCCAAGCGCGGGGACTGGGTGGAGAGACCCAGTACTTC	CASSQARGLGGETQYF
many	TRBJ1-1	TRBV4-2	NA	TGTGCCAGCAGCGCGGTGGGGTCGCAAGCTTTCTTT	CASSAVGSQAFF
NA	TRBJ2-5	TRBV29-1	NA	TGCAGCGTTGACACCGTCGGAGAGACCCAGTACTTC	CSVDTVGETQYF
NA	TRBJ1-1	TRBV4-2	NA	TGTGCCAGCAGCTCCGGGGGTCTGGGCACTGAAGCTTTCTTT	CASSSGGLGTEAFF